The 15 T cell receptor beta chains presented below share a single source sample, sequenced in a study of cytomegalovirus exposure and HLA in healthy donors. A multiplex PCR was run with 60 Vbeta primers and 13 Jbeta primers. Using immunoSEQ multiplex PCR, the repertoire was profiled, and TCRdb retains in-frame clones only, with some absent. In the table there are approximately 110,000 clones, roughly three fifths of which are singletons. Sequencing used PBMCs. All receptors come from a man aged 25-45 years in good health and CMV-seropositive.

V is TRBV4-1 and J is TRBJ2-1, with a possible D match to TRBD2 (5 bases). CDR3 size: 17 residues. Trimming removed 3 bases from V and 2 bases from J, with 17 bases in between. Germline CDR1 and CDR2: MGHRA and YSYEKL. The CDR3 spells CASSHRIAGLTYNEQFF. CDR3 coding DNA: TGCGCCAGCAGCCACCGAATAGCAGGACTGACCTACAATGAGCAGTTCTTC.

This clone occurred once. The rearrangement uses TRBV14 and TRBJ2-7; 11 positions agree with TRBD2. This CDR3 contains 13 residues. The trim removed 5 bases at V and 4 bases at J, leaving 1 base unmatched. Germline CDR1 is SGHDN and CDR2 is FVKESK. CDR3 sequence (DNA): TGTGCCAGCAGCGCTAGCGGGGGGTACGAGCAGTACTTC. Translated: CASSASGGYEQYF. Supplemented by reference TRBV14 and TRBJ2-7, the full variable domain reads EAGVTQFPSHSVIEKGQTVTLRCDPISGHDNLYWYRRVMGKEIKFLLHFVKESKQDESGMPNNRFLAERTGGTYSTLKVQPAELEDSGVYFCASSASGGYEQYFGPGTRLTVT.

The chain carries TRBV13 and TRBJ1-2; 8 bases line up with TRBD1. Germline CDR1 PRHDT, CDR2 FYEKMQ (reference sequence). The V and J ends lost 3 bases and 13 bases, in that order; junction bases with no gene match: 4. The CDR3 totals 11 residues. CDR3 residues: CASSFSGTGTF. The CDR3 DNA follows: TGTGCCAGCAGCTTTTCCGGGACAGGCACCTTC.

This chain links TRBV27 with TRBJ1-1; D is unresolved. Germline values: CDR1 MNHEY, CDR2 SMNVEV (reference sequence). This CDR3 has 14 residues. The V and J ends lost 6 bases and 3 bases respectively, with 14 bases between them. CDR3 region: CASRYSGSDTEAFF. As DNA, the CDR3 is TGTGCCAGCAGGTATTCGGGTTCTGACACTGAAGCTTTCTTT.

The J gene is TRBJ1-2, the V gene TRBV6-1; 10 nucleotides match TRBD1. The V and J ends lost 3 bases and 8 bases, in that order; junction bases with no gene match: 9. This CDR3 contains 15 residues. Germline-derived CDR1 and CDR2 are MNHNS and SASEGT. CDR3 in amino acids: CASSESTGGFGGYTF. The CDR3 DNA is TGTGCCAGCAGTGAGTCGACAGGGGGCTTTGGGGGCTACACCTTC.

The chain couples TRBV27 to TRBJ2-6, with TRBD1 as a possible D gene (6 bases). V dropped 5 bases and J dropped 1 base, with 15 bases sitting between them. Germline-derived CDR1 and CDR2 are MNHEY and SMNVEV (reference sequence). This CDR3 comprises 17 residues. CDR3 DNA sequence: TGTGCCAGCAGTCCGCGACCCGGGACATCTGGGGCCAACGTCCTGACTTTC. Residues: CASSPRPGTSGANVLTF.

This chain uses TRBV19 with TRBJ2-1, with a tentative D call TRBD1 (6 bases). The V gene lost 4 bases and the J gene lost 5 bases, with 12 bases spanning the gap. This CDR3 region has 14 residues. The germline V gene has CDR1 LNHDA and CDR2 SQIVND (reference sequence). CDR3 DNA sequence: TGTGCCAGTAGTAATGAGGGGGTGAACAATGAGCAGTTCTTC. Amino acids: CASSNEGVNNEQFF. The entire variable domain, with the rest obtained from reference TRBV19 and TRBJ2-1, is as follows: DGGITQSPKYLFRKEGQNVTLSCEQNLNHDAMYWYRQDPGQGLRLIYYSQIVNDFQKGDIAEGYSVSREKKESFPLTVTSAQKNPTAFYLCASSNEGVNNEQFFGPGTRLTVL.

CDR3 DNA: TGTGCCAGCAGCCTGGAACATCCTAACTATGGCTACACCTTC. Translated, it gives CASSLEHPNYGYTF. The chain uses TRBV5-4 and TRBJ1-2; D uncertain. Germline V gene data show CDR1 as SGHNT and CDR2 as YYREEE (reference sequence). V was clipped by 4 bases and J by 0 bases, with 10 bases between them. The CDR3 sequence is 14 residues long. The full variable domain, in which reference TRBV5-4 and TRBJ1-2 provide the parts outside the CDR3, is ETGVTQSPTHLIKTRGQQVTLRCSSQSGHNTVSWYQQALGQGPQFIFQYYREEENGRGNFPPRFSGLQFPNYSSELNVNALELDDSALYLCASSLEHPNYGYTFGSGTRLTVV.

The chain recombines TRBV30 with TRBJ1-6; D unresolved. The CDR3 extends over 13 amino acids. Trimming removed 5 bases at V and 5 bases at J, with 10 bases between. From germline, CDR1 is GTSNPN and CDR2 SVGIG (reference sequence). The CDR3 nucleotides read TGTGCCTGGGACGGAGGACATAATTCACCCCTCCACTTT. This codes for CAWDGGHNSPLHF.

This clone is a singleton in its sample. This chain joins TRBV7-9 and TRBJ2-5; D may be TRBD2 (5 bases). Trimming pared 8 bases from V and 2 bases from J, leaving 12 bases between. The germline V gene encodes CDR1 SEHNR and CDR2 FQNEAQ (reference sequence). The CDR3 totals 13 residues. The CDR3 DNA sequence: TGTGCCAGCGGACTGACACCTCAAGAGACCCAGTACTTC. Protein sequence: CASGLTPQETQYF.

The rearrangement joins TRBV14 to TRBJ2-4; a possible D gene is TRBD1 (5 bases). Trimming left V 1 base short and J 7 bases short, with 11 bases between. The CDR3 has 14 amino acids. Looked up from germline, CDR1 is SGHDN and CDR2 is FVKESK. The DNA for the CDR3 is TGTGCCAGCAGCCAAGCTAACAGGCCGAACATTCAGTACTTC. Protein product: CASSQANRPNIQYF.

This clone was detected only a few times. This CDR3 reads CASSQDRGLAGAYNEQFF. The CDR3 DNA reads as TGTGCCAGCAGCCAAGATAGAGGACTAGCGGGGGCCTACAATGAGCAGTTCTTC. The chain links TRBV4-2 to TRBJ2-1, with 13 bases aligning to TRBD2. Trimming at V came to 0 bases and at J to 2 bases, leaving 4 bases not matched to a gene. Germline CDR1 is LGHNA and CDR2 is YNFKEQ. The CDR3 covers 18 residues.

The rearrangement uses TRBV10-3 and TRBJ2-6, with D perhaps TRBD1 (5 bases). Germline V gene sequence: CDR1 ENHRY, CDR2 SYGVKD. The length of the CDR3 is 14 residues. V lost 4 bases, J lost 3 bases, and 7 bases lay in between. The CDR3 loop is CAISAGYGANVLTF. In DNA, the CDR3 is TGTGCCATCAGTGCAGGGTATGGGGCCAACGTCCTGACTTTC.

The V and J genes are TRBV18 and TRBJ2-3; D not resolved. Per germline, CDR1 KGHSH and CDR2 LQKENI. CDR3 length equals 13 residues. V gave up 1 base and J gave up 3 bases, with 5 bases separating them. As DNA, the CDR3 is TGTGCCAGCTCACCACGCGATACAGATACGCAGTATTTT. Protein: CASSPRDTDTQYF.

The chain recombines TRBV7-2 with TRBJ2-5; 11 bases line up with TRBD2. The J segment lost 6 bases and the V segment lost 0 bases, leaving 9 bases of the junction unmatched. This CDR3 comprises 17 residues. Looked up from germline, CDR1 is SGHTA and CDR2 is FQGNSA. CDR3 in amino acids: CASSLAEIAGGPKTQYF. DNA for the CDR3: TGTGCCAGCAGCTTAGCCGAAATAGCGGGGGGGCCTAAGACCCAGTACTTC.